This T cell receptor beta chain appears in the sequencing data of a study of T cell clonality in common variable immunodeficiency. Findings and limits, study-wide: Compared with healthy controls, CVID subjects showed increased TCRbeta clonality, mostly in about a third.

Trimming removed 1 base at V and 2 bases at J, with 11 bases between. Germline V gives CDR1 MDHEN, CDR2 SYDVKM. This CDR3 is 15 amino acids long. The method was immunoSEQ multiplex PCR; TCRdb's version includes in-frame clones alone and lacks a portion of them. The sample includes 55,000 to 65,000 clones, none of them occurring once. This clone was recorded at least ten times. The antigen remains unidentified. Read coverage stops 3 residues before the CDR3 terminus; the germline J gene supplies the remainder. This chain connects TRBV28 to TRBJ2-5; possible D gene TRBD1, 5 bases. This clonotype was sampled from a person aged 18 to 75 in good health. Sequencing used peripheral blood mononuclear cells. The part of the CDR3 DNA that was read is TGTGCCAGCAGTTTATTAGACAGAAGGCAAGAGACC. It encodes CASSLLDRRQET. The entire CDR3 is CASSLLDRRQETQYF.